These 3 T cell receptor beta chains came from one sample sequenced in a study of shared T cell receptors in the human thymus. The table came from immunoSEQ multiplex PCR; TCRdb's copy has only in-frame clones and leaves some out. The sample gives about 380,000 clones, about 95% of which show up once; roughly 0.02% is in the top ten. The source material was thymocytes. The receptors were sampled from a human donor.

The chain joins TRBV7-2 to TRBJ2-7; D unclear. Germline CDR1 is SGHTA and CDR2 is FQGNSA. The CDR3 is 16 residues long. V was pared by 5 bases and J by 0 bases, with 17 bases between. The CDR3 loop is CASSPPLLGSSYEQYF. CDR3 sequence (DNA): TGTGCCAGCAGCCCCCCCCTCCTAGGTAGCTCCTACGAGCAGTACTTC.

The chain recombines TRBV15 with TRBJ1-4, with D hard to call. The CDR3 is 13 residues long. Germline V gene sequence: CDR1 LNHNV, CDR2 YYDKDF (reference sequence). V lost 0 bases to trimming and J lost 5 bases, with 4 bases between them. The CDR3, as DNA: TGTGCCACCAGCAGAGATGTGAATGAAAAACTGTTTTTT. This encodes CATSRDVNEKLFF.

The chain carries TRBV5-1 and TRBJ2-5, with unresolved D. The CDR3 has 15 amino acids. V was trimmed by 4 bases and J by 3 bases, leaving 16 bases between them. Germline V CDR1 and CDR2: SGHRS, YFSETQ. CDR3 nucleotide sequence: TGCGCCAGCAGCCCCGCCGACACTACCAAAGAGACCCAGTACTTC. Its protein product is CASSPADTTKETQYF.